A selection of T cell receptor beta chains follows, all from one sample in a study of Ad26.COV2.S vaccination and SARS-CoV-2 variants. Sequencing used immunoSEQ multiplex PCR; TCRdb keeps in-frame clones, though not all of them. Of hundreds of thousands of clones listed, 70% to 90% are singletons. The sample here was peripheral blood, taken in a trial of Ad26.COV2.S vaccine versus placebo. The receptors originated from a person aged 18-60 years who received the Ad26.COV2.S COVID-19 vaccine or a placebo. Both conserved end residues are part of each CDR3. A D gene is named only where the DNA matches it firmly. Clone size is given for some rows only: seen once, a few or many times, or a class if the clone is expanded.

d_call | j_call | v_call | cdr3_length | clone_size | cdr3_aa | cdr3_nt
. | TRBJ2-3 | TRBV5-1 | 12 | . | CASSLNTDTQYF | TGCGCCAGCAGCCTAAACACAGATACGCAGTATTTT
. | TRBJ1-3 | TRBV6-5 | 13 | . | CASRMTSGNTIYF | TGTGCCAGCAGGATGACGTCTGGAAACACCATATATTTT
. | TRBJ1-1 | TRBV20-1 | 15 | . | CSASFVGVGNTEAFF | TGCAGTGCTAGTTTCGTAGGGGTAGGAAACACTGAAGCTTTCTTT
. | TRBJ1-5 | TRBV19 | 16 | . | CASSRRQWESDQPQHF | TGTGCCAGTAGTAGACGACAATGGGAAAGTGATCAGCCCCAGCATTTT
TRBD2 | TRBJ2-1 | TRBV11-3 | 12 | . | CASSFWEGEQFF | TGTGCCAGCAGCTTCTGGGAGGGTGAGCAGTTCTTC
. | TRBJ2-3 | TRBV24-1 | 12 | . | CATASGTDTQYF | TGTGCCACGGCCTCGGGAACAGATACGCAGTATTTT
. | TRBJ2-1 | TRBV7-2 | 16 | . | CASSLDLSTYGNEQFF | TGTGCCAGCAGCTTAGATCTGTCTACCTATGGCAATGAGCAGTTCTTC
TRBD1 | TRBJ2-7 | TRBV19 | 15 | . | CASSTRQGAAYEQYF | TGTGCCAGTAGCACCCGACAGGGGGCGGCCTACGAGCAGTACTTC
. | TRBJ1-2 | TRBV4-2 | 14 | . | CASSQDWGYYGYTF | TGTGCCAGCAGCCAAGACTGGGGGTACTATGGCTACACCTTC
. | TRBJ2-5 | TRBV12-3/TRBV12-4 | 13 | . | CASRGDNEETQYF | TGTGCCAGCAGAGGGGACAACGAAGAGACCCAGTACTTC
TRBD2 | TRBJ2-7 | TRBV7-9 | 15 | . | CASSLEGLSAYEQYF | TGTGCCAGCAGTTTAGAGGGACTATCGGCCTACGAGCAGTACTTC
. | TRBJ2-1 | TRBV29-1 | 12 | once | CSVDQVRNEQFF | TGCAGCGTTGATCAGGTACGCAATGAGCAGTTCTTC
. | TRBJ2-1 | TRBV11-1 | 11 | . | CASSFFGEQFF | TGTGCCAGCAGCTTTTTCGGTGAGCAGTTCTTC
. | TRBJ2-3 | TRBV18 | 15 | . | CASSRREGNTDTQYF | TGTGCCAGCTCCCGCCGGGAAGGGAACACAGATACGCAGTATTTT
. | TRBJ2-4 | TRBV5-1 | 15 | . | CASSLATSHLDIQYF | TGCGCCAGCAGCTTGGCCACTAGTCATCTAGACATTCAGTACTTC
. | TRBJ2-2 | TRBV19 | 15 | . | CASIDGGLNTGELFF | TGTGCCAGTATAGACGGGGGGCTGAACACCGGGGAGCTGTTTTTT
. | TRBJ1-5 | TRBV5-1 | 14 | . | CASSLDGHNQPQHF | TGCGCCAGCAGCCTAGACGGACACAATCAGCCCCAGCATTTT
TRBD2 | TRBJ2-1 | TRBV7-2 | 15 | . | CASSASGSADNEQFF | TGTGCCAGCAGCGCTAGCGGGTCTGCAGACAATGAGCAGTTCTTC
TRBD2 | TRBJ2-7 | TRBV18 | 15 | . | CASSSPGGGPYEQYF | TGTGCCAGCTCATCCCCGGGGGGGGGCCCCTACGAGCAGTACTTC
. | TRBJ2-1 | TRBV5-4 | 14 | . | CASRRQEMRNEQFF | TGTGCCAGCAGGCGACAGGAGATGCGCAATGAGCAGTTCTTC